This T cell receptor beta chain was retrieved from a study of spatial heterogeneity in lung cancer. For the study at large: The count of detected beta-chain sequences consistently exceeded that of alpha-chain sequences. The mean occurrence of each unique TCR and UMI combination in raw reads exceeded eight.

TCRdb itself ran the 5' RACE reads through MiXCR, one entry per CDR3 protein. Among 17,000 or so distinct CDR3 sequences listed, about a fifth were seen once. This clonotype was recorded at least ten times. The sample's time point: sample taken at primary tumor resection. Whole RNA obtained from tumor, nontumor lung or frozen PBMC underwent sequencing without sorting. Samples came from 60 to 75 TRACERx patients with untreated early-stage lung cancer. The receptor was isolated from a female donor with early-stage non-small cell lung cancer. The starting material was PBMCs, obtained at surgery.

CDR3 sequence (DNA): TGTGCCAGCAGCCGATTATCCGGGCAGGGGATACCCTACGAGCAGTACTTC. It yields the protein CASSRLSGQGIPYEQYF. The chain joins TRBV7-2 to TRBJ2-7; weak D call: TRBD1 (6 bases). The ends were cut back, 5 bases at V and 2 bases at J, with 22 bases in the middle. This CDR3 comprises 17 residues. The germline gives CDR1 SGHTA, CDR2 FQGNSA.